Reported below is one TCR beta chain. What it binds is not known. These data are taken from a study of shared clonotypes between healthy human individuals. Study-level findings and limits: Sampling was confined to blood; repertoires within tissues likely differ. The study found lower generation probabilities in non-shared clonotypes than in those shared by all four donors.

The CDR3 length is 15 residues. CDR1 is SGDLS, CDR2 YYNGEE, per germline. The V end lost 4 bases, the J end lost 4 bases, and 17 bases lay between the germline ends. In the source study's methods: ImmunoSEQ output held junction-only sequences without quality scores, so filtering differed. TCRdb's table, derived via immunoSEQ multiplex PCR, lists solely in-frame clones and lacks some. Clonal size and the V and J genes are those of that table, whereas D and trimming came from the DNA. The sample has about 1 million clones; approximately 72% are singletons. Sequencing was performed on memory CD4+ T cells sorted from blood. Subset here: CD45RA-negative fraction. The chain employs TRBV9 and TRBJ2-5; TRBD1 might be the D (6 bases). The clonotype comes from a young man in good health. The CDR3 loop reads CASSPGVGNRETQYF. The DNA for the CDR3 is TGTGCCAGCAGCCCAGGGGTAGGGAATAGAGAGACCCAGTACTTC.